The next 3 T cell receptor beta chains were all read from a single sample in a study of cytomegalovirus exposure and HLA in healthy donors. 13 Jbeta primers and 60 Vbeta primers were used for the PCR. Sequenced by immunoSEQ multiplex PCR; TCRdb stores in-frame clones only, minus some. The table lists 160,000 or so clones, around 80% of them singletons. Specimen: PBMCs. The receptor source for this set is a male donor in good health and CMV-seropositive.

V and J are TRBV5-1 and TRBJ2-4, with D maybe TRBD2 (5 bases). The CDR3 has 14 amino acids. The V end lost 0 bases, the J end lost 1 base, and 5 bases lay between the germline ends. Germline V gives CDR1 SGHRS, CDR2 YFSETQ. The CDR3 sequence is CASSLGEAKNIQYF. CDR3 DNA sequence: TGCGCCAGCAGCTTGGGGGAGGCCAAAAACATTCAGTACTTC.

This clone was detected once. The genes are TRBV5-1 and TRBJ2-5, with TRBD2 as a possible D gene (6 bases). The CDR3 loop spans 15 amino acids. Trimming left V 2 bases short and J 5 bases short, with 16 bases between. Germline V lookup: CDR1 SGHRS, CDR2 YFSETQ. In nucleotides, the CDR3 is TGCGCCAGCAGCTTTTTGACTAGAAAGATGGAGACCCAGTACTTC. Protein sequence: CASSFLTRKMETQYF.

This clone was recorded once. The chain uses TRBV9 and TRBJ2-5, with D perhaps matching TRBD1 (6 bases). V was clipped by 3 bases and J by 7 bases, with 10 bases between them. CDR3 length equals 12 residues. The V gene's germline CDR1 is SGDLS and CDR2 YYNGEE. In DNA, the CDR3 is TGTGCCAGCAGCGATCAGGGGCGGACCCAGTACTTC. Protein: CASSDQGRTQYF. The full variable domain, its missing parts supplied by reference TRBV9 and TRBJ2-5, is DSGVTQTPKHLITATGQRVTLRCSPRSGDLSVYWYQQSLDQGLQFLIQYYNGEERAKGNILERFSAQQFPDLHSELNLSSLELGDSALYFCASSDQGRTQYFGPGTRLLVL.